The 17 T cell receptor beta chains presented below share a single source sample, sequenced in a study of blood T cell repertoires in COVID-19. Clones were sequenced by immunoSEQ multiplex PCR, and TCRdb holds only the in-frame ones, with some missing. The repertoire holds roughly 190,000 clones, with 82% as singletons. Sequencing input: peripheral blood. Every receptor here comes from a woman aged 55-69 years with COVID-19, enrolled during active disease.

The chain employs TRBV28 and TRBJ2-1, with a possible D match to TRBD1 (6 bases). CDR3 length equals 16 residues. The V gene lost 7 bases and the J gene lost 2 bases, with 18 bases spanning the gap. The germline gives CDR1 MDHEN, CDR2 SYDVKM. The CDR3 region is CASTLGGALPYNEQFF. DNA of the CDR3: TGTGCCAGCACCCTAGGGGGAGCGCTCCCCTACAATGAGCAGTTCTTC.

This clone was seen once. The V and J genes are TRBV6-1 and TRBJ1-2, with a weak D call TRBD1 (6 bases). CDR1 and CDR2 (germline): MNHNS, SASEGT. The CDR3 runs to 17 residues. Deletions cut 1 base from V and 2 bases from J, with 17 bases between. The CDR3 here is CASSEEGIGTRNYGYTF. CDR3 DNA sequence: TGTGCCAGCAGTGAAGAAGGAATTGGGACAAGAAACTATGGCTACACCTTC.

This clone was detected once. The chain has TRBV19 and TRBJ2-3, with 13 nucleotides matching TRBD2. This CDR3 is 15 amino acids long. The V gene end was trimmed by 4 bases and the J gene end by 6 bases; junction bases not matched to a gene: 4. Germline V gives CDR1 LNHDA, CDR2 SQIVND (reference sequence). This CDR3 reads CASSTGLAGVDTQYF. As DNA, the CDR3 is TGTGCCAGTAGTACCGGACTAGCGGGAGTGGATACGCAGTATTTT.

Written as DNA, the CDR3 is TGTGCCAGCAGCGCGTCGACAGGGTTAAATGAAAAACTGTTTTTT. This translates into CASSASTGLNEKLFF. This chain uses TRBV13 with TRBJ1-4, with 7 positions matching TRBD1. The V segment lost 5 bases and the J segment 5 bases; nucleotides outside the gene matches: 8. The CDR3 covers 15 residues. CDR1 and CDR2 from the germline V gene are PRHDT and FYEKMQ (reference sequence).

V gene TRBV29-1 combines with J gene TRBJ1-2; D ambiguous. V lost 4 bases and J 3 bases, leaving 18 bases between the germline ends. Germline CDR1 is SQVTM and CDR2 is ANQGSEA. This CDR3 is 15 amino acids long. DNA of the CDR3: TGCAGCGTTGGCGGGGAGGAGGGTCGGGACTATGGCTACACCTTC. Its translation is CSVGGEEGRDYGYTF.

This chain joins TRBV29-1 and TRBJ1-3; possibly TRBD1 for D (5 bases). V was pared by 5 bases and J by 0 bases, with 8 bases between. Germline loops: CDR1 SQVTM, CDR2 ANQGSEA. The CDR3 runs to 13 residues. CDR3 in amino acids: CSVSDSSGNTIYF. The CDR3 DNA reads TGCAGCGTTAGTGACAGCTCTGGAAACACCATATATTTT.

The CDR3 loop reads CASSYQGAGQPQHF. The CDR3 nucleotides are TGTGCCAGCAGTTACCAGGGGGCGGGCCAGCCCCAGCATTTT. The V and J genes are TRBV21-1 and TRBJ1-5; the table's D call TRBD1 went unverified against the DNA. TRBV21-1 is described as a pseudogene. This CDR3 has 14 residues.

This chain uses TRBV11-2 with TRBJ1-6, with D maybe TRBD1 (6 bases). V lost 5 bases and J 9 bases, leaving 11 bases between the germline ends. The CDR3 is 13 amino acids. The germline V gene encodes CDR1 SGHAT and CDR2 FQNNGV. CDR3 loop: CASSATGISPLHF. The CDR3 DNA is TGTGCCAGCAGCGCAACAGGGATTTCACCCCTCCACTTT.

This rearrangement joins TRBV5-4 to TRBJ2-2, with TRBD2 identical over 7 bases. The CDR3 is made up of 18 amino acids. CDR1 SGHNT and CDR2 YYREEE come from the germline V gene (reference sequence). V shed 4 bases and J 1 base; nucleotides not matched to a gene: 13. Here the CDR3 DNA reads TGTGCCAGCAGCCCCCCCCCTAAGGGCGGGAGGAACACCGGGGAGCTGTTTTTT. This sequence encodes CASSPPPKGGRNTGELFF. Looking up the rest from reference TRBV5-4 and TRBJ2-2 gives the full variable domain: ETGVTQSPTHLIKTRGQQVTLRCSSQSGHNTVSWYQQALGQGPQFIFQYYREEENGRGNFPPRFSGLQFPNYSSELNVNALELDDSALYLCASSPPPKGGRNTGELFFGEGSRLTVL.

The V call is TRBV5-1, the J call TRBJ1-1; TRBD1 matches 7 bases. The CDR3 extends over 16 amino acids. Looked up from germline, CDR1 is SGHRS and CDR2 is YFSETQ. V gave up 2 bases and J gave up 0 bases; unmatched junction bases: 7. The CDR3 DNA is TGCGCCAGCAGCTTTACAGGGGCTGGGATGAACACTGAAGCTTTCTTT. This encodes CASSFTGAGMNTEAFF.

The chain is built from TRBV3-1 (or the pseudogene TRBV3-2) and TRBJ2-2; 16 bases align to TRBD2. Germline loops: CDR1 LGHDT, CDR2 YNNKEL (reference sequence). Losses at the gene ends were 6 bases for V and 6 bases for J; bases not matched to a gene: 10. The CDR3 runs 18 residues. The CDR3 loop reads CASRLEGLAGGLAGELFF. CDR3 bases: TGTGCCAGCAGGCTAGAGGGACTAGCGGGGGGGCTCGCCGGGGAGCTGTTTTTT.

CDR3 in amino acids: CATRTGNSYNEQFF. CDR3 nucleotides: TGTGCCACCAGAACAGGGAACTCCTACAATGAGCAGTTCTTC. The rearrangement uses TRBV19 and TRBJ2-1, with D possibly being TRBD1 (6 bases). V was pared by 10 bases and J by 0 bases, with 13 bases between. Germline CDR1 and CDR2: LNHDA and SQIVND (reference sequence). The length of the CDR3 is 14 residues.

This clone came up a few times. The chain has TRBV7-4 and TRBJ1-6; no firm D call. This CDR3 region has 16 residues. The germline V gene has CDR1 SGHVT and CDR2 SQSDAQ. Trimming took off 5 bases at V and 0 bases at J, with 11 bases between the two ends. DNA of the CDR3: TGTGCCAGCAGCCCTCAGTTCAGCTCCTATAATTCACCCCTCCACTTT. It is translated as CASSPQFSSYNSPLHF.

The V and J genes are TRBV7-3 and TRBJ2-3, with D uncertain. This CDR3 spans 13 amino acids. V was clipped by 1 base and J by 10 bases, with 12 bases between them. The V gene's germline CDR1 is SGHTA and CDR2 FQGTGA. The CDR3 nucleotides are TGTGCCAGCAGCTTAATGGGCTTTCAGCCGCAGTATTTT. The encoded protein is CASSLMGFQPQYF.

This chain connects TRBV9 to TRBJ2-1; the match to TRBD2 covers 9 bases. Germline trimming cut 7 bases from V and 10 bases from J; bases unmatched to any gene: 12. Looked up from germline, CDR1 is SGDLS and CDR2 is YYNGEE. The CDR3 is 14 amino acids. The CDR3 DNA follows: TGTGCCAGCGGCGGGACTAGCCGTCATGACGAGCAGTTCTTC. Its translation: CASGGTSRHDEQFF.

The chain is built from TRBV5-1 and TRBJ2-5; TRBD1 aligns across 9 bases. This CDR3 region has 17 residues. The J segment lost 1 base and the V segment lost 1 base, leaving 8 bases of the junction unmatched. Germline CDR1 reads SGHRS; CDR2 reads YFSETQ. CDR3 DNA sequence: TGCGCCAGCAGCTTGCTACGGACAGGGGAATTCCAAGAGACCCAGTACTTC. The encoded protein is CASSLLRTGEFQETQYF.

The genes are TRBV7-9 and TRBJ2-3, with 7 bases aligning to TRBD2. With 5 bases clipped from V and 0 bases from J, the junction kept 14 bases outside the gene matches. Germline V gene sequence: CDR1 SEHNR, CDR2 FQNEAQ (reference sequence). The CDR3 is 18 residues long. CDR3: CASSPFRGERGSTDTQYF. The CDR3 bases are TGTGCCAGCAGCCCCTTCCGGGGGGAGCGGGGTAGCACAGATACGCAGTATTTT.